Presented here are 14 T cell receptor beta chains from one specimen sequenced in a study of T-cell reconstitution after alpha-beta-depleted transplantation in children. TCRbeta library preparation incorporated unique molecular identifiers. TCRdb redid the calling of the PCR reads with MiXCR, one entry per CDR3 protein. The profile shows 700,000 to 850,000 distinct CDR3 sequences, 16% of them singletons. The source material was PBMCs, mostly from graft donor cells, sampled 360 days after TCRalphabeta/CD19-depleted stem cell transplant. The receptors derive from a male patient under 18 who had a stem cell transplant for acute lymphoblastic leukemia, so the T cells may come from the graft donor.

This clonotype was picked up many times. The J gene is TRBJ1-1, the V gene TRBV18; D might be TRBD1 (6 bases). Trimming took off 3 bases at V and 4 bases at J, with 9 bases between the two ends. The CDR3 runs 13 residues. The germline gives CDR1 KGHSH, CDR2 LQKENI. The CDR3 nucleotides read TGTGCCAGCTCACCGGGGGCGAGCACTGAAGCTTTCTTT. This gives the protein CASSPGASTEAFF.

This clonotype was seen repeatedly, ten times or more. The gene calls are TRBV24-1 and TRBJ2-3, with a possible D match to TRBD2 (7 bases). The CDR3 extends over 13 amino acids. The V gene's germline CDR1 is KGHDR and CDR2 SFDVKD. The ends were cut back, 12 bases at V and 2 bases at J, with 14 bases in the middle. The DNA of the CDR3 is TGTGCCCCAACAGGGACTACCACAGATACGCAGTATTTT. Translated: CAPTGTTTDTQYF.

This clonotype was observed a handful of times. V gene TRBV11-3 combines with J gene TRBJ1-5; TRBD1 is a possible D gene (5 bases). The germline V gene has CDR1 SGHNT and CDR2 YENEEA. V was clipped by 1 base and J by 0 bases, with 25 bases between them. CDR3 length: 21 amino acids. CDR3 nucleotides: TGTGCCAGCAGCTTAGGGAGTCGGTGGGGGGGGTACCTTTATAGCAATCAGCCCCAGCATTTT. This encodes CASSLGSRWGGYLYSNQPQHF.

This clonotype was found a few times. The chain's CDR3 is CASSRTLSSYNEQFF. CDR3 nucleotides: TGTGCCAGCAGCCGGACTCTTAGCTCCTACAATGAGCAGTTCTTC. The V and J genes are TRBV7-6 and TRBJ2-1; a weak D match, TRBD2 (5 bases). Germline CDR1 SGHVS, CDR2 FNYEAQ. V shed 5 bases and J shed 0 bases, with 11 bases lying between them. The CDR3 runs to 15 residues.

This clonotype was detected many times. The CDR3 reads CASRYYKLKEEQFF. CDR3 DNA: TGTGCCAGCCGTTACTATAAACTTAAGGAGGAGCAGTTCTTC. This chain links TRBV12-3 or TRBV12-4 with TRBJ2-1; D gene uncertain. This CDR3 spans 14 amino acids. Trimming left V 8 bases short and J 10 bases short, with 21 bases between.

This clonotype has only a few counts. The chain carries TRBV5-1 and TRBJ1-5, with 8 bases fitting TRBD1. The V gene's germline CDR1 is SGHRS and CDR2 YFSETQ. Trimming took 5 bases from V and 4 from J; bases not matched to a gene: 11. The CDR3 sequence is 16 residues long. CDR3 coding DNA: TGCGCCAGCAGTTACGATGGACAGGGTCTGAATCAGCCCCAGCATTTT. This codes for CASSYDGQGLNQPQHF. Using reference TRBV5-1 and TRBJ1-5 for the parts outside the CDR3, the full variable domain is KAGVTQTPRYLIKTRGQQVTLSCSPISGHRSVSWYQQTPGQGLQFLFEYFSETQRNKGNFPGRFSGRQFSNSRSEMNVSTLELGDSALYLCASSYDGQGLNQPQHFGDGTRLSIL.

This clonotype has more than one count but fewer than ten. V gene TRBV3-1 combines with J gene TRBJ1-5; D unclear. V was cut by 3 bases and J by 6 bases, with 9 bases left in between. This CDR3 is built from 13 residues. The germline V gene encodes CDR1 LGHDT and CDR2 YNNKEL (reference sequence). CDR3 in amino acids: CASSQTTGQPQHF. The CDR3 coding sequence is TGTGCCAGCAGCCAGACGACGGGTCAGCCCCAGCATTTT.

The chain links TRBV20-1 to TRBJ2-5; the match to TRBD2 covers 10 bases. The J segment lost 4 bases and the V segment lost 3 bases, leaving 11 bases of the junction unmatched. The CDR3 has 16 amino acids. Germline V CDR1 and CDR2: DFQATT, SNEGSKA (reference sequence). The CDR3 DNA sequence: TGCAGTGCTAGTCCTGAGTGGGCTAGCGGGAGAGAGACCCAGTACTTC. Protein product: CSASPEWASGRETQYF.

The chain carries TRBV27 and TRBJ2-7, with D maybe TRBD1 (5 bases). In germline, CDR1 is MNHEY, CDR2 SMNVEV (reference sequence). The V end was cut by 4 bases, the J end by 2 bases, with 12 bases between. The CDR3 is made up of 14 amino acids. The CDR3 DNA reads TGTGCCAGCAGTTCAACAGGTGTTCCCTACGAGCAGTACTTC. Protein sequence: CASSSTGVPYEQYF.

The rearrangement joins TRBV20-1 to TRBJ2-2; TRBD2 agrees at 7 bases. The CDR3 runs to 15 residues. Unmatched junction bases numbered 4, after V lost 0 bases and J lost 3 bases. In germline, CDR1 is DFQATT, CDR2 SNEGSKA (reference sequence). CDR3 loop: CSARDLGGDTGELFF. CDR3 sequence (DNA): TGCAGTGCTAGAGATCTTGGGGGGGACACCGGGGAGCTGTTTTTT.

This clonotype has at least ten counts. V is TRBV12-3 or TRBV12-4 and J is TRBJ2-1; possible D gene TRBD2, 6 bases. V lost 3 bases to trimming and J lost 2 bases, with 11 bases between them. The length of the CDR3 is 15 residues. CDR3: CASSLYGGAYNEQFF. CDR3 bases: TGTGCCAGCAGTTTGTACGGGGGAGCCTACAATGAGCAGTTCTTC.

This clonotype was seen more than once but under ten times. The V and J genes are TRBV12-3 or TRBV12-4 and TRBJ1-5, with D possibly being TRBD1 (6 bases). CDR3 length: 14 amino acids. Trimming removed 3 bases at V and 5 bases at J, with 11 bases between. The CDR3 DNA sequence: TGTGCCAGCAGTTTTAGGGAGGGGGATCAGCCCCAGCATTTT. This translates into CASSFREGDQPQHF.

The rearrangement links TRBV14 to TRBJ2-1; no clear D gene. Trimming cost V 4 bases and J 5 bases, with 9 bases left between them. CDR3 size: 13 residues. CDR1 and CDR2 (germline): SGHDN, FVKESK. Here the CDR3 DNA reads TGTGCCAGCAGCCCAGCAAACGACAATGAGCAGTTCTTC. This translates into CASSPANDNEQFF.

This clonotype has a count of ten or more. The chain employs TRBV4-1 and TRBJ2-1; 7 bases are shared with TRBD2. Germline lookup yields CDR1 MGHRA and CDR2 YSYEKL. The CDR3 is made up of 16 amino acids. V gave up 2 bases and J gave up 0 bases; unmatched junction bases: 4. The CDR3 DNA follows: TGCGCCAGCAGCCAACCAGCGGGGAGCTCCTACAATGAGCAGTTCTTC. Translating gives CASSQPAGSSYNEQFF.